These 26 T cell receptor beta chains were all obtained from the same sample, sequenced in a study of T cell responses to AZD1222 COVID-19 vaccine. Profiled with immunoSEQ multiplex PCR; TCRdb holds only in-frame clones, not every one. The repertoire has approximately 80,000 clones, roughly 85% of them found once; the top ten carry about 3.5%. Sequencing was performed on peripheral blood, taken 28 days after the second AZD1222 dose. The receptor source for this set is an adult who received the AZD1222 COVID-19 vaccine.

This chain uses TRBV19 with TRBJ2-1, with 13 bases fitting TRBD2. Losses at the gene ends were 10 bases for V and 7 bases for J; bases not matched to a gene: 16. Germline CDR1 reads LNHDA; CDR2 reads SQIVND (reference sequence). CDR3 length equals 17 residues. In nucleotides, the CDR3 is TGTGCCACCCGACTAGCGGGGGGCCCCTCACTTTTTAATGAGCAGTTCTTC. Translated, it gives CATRLAGGPSLFNEQFF.

This chain joins TRBV4-2 and TRBJ2-3, with 12 nucleotides matching TRBD2. V dropped 4 bases and J dropped 4; count of bases not matched to a gene: 3. The germline CDR1 and CDR2 sequences are LGHNA and YNFKEQ. The CDR3 length is 15 residues. The CDR3 bases are TGTGCCAGCAGCCCGACTAGCGGGAGCCCAGATACGCAGTATTTT. Translating gives CASSPTSGSPDTQYF.

The chain combines TRBV5-1 with TRBJ1-6; D possibly corresponds to TRBD1 (6 bases). Looked up from germline, CDR1 is SGHRS and CDR2 is YFSETQ. This CDR3 spans 14 amino acids. V was trimmed by 4 bases and J by 6 bases, leaving 11 bases between them. The CDR3 reads CASSGGQFNSPLHF. As DNA, the CDR3 is TGCGCCAGCAGCGGGGGGCAGTTTAATTCACCCCTCCACTTT.

This clone was detected a few times. The J gene is TRBJ2-1, the V gene TRBV11-3, with a tentative D call TRBD2 (5 bases). CDR1 is SGHNT, CDR2 YENEEA, per germline. CDR3 length: 16 residues. V lost 1 base, J lost 8 bases, and 18 bases lay in between. The CDR3 DNA sequence: TGTGCCAGCAGCTTAGGGCTAGCCCCCTATAGGGATGAGCAGTTCTTC. It codes for CASSLGLAPYRDEQFF.

The chain employs TRBV4-2 and TRBJ2-3, with D possibly being TRBD1 (6 bases). V shed 5 bases and J shed 6 bases, with 18 bases lying between them. CDR1 LGHNA and CDR2 YNFKEQ come from the germline V gene. This CDR3 spans 15 amino acids. The CDR3: CASSSQTSTGDTQYF. The CDR3 nucleotides read TGTGCCAGCAGCTCCCAGACTTCAACAGGGGATACGCAGTATTTT.

This chain uses TRBV19 with TRBJ2-5; 9 nucleotides align to TRBD2. There are 14 residues in the CDR3. Germline values: CDR1 LNHDA, CDR2 SQIVND (reference sequence). V dropped 3 bases and J dropped 4; count of bases not matched to a gene: 3. CDR3 sequence reads: CASSIGRGGETQYF. The CDR3, as DNA: TGTGCCAGTAGTATTGGGCGGGGGGGAGAGACCCAGTACTTC.

This sequence joins TRBV7-9 and TRBJ1-4, with 8 bases that match TRBD1. CDR3 length: 17 amino acids. Germline V gene data show CDR1 as SEHNR and CDR2 as FQNEAQ (reference sequence). V lost 5 bases, J lost 0 bases, and 8 bases stayed unmatched. CDR3 DNA sequence: TGTGCCAGCAGCCCTGGGGACAGGCAAGCAACTAATGAAAAACTGTTTTTT. It specifies CASSPGDRQATNEKLFF.

The chain has TRBV6-8 and TRBJ1-2, with D possibly TRBD1 on 6 matching bases. V lost 4 bases, J lost 2 bases, and 14 bases lay in between. Germline V gene data show CDR1 as MNHGY and CDR2 as SAAAGT. The CDR3 runs 15 residues. CDR3 loop: CASSWFHRANYGYTF. The CDR3 nucleotides are TGTGCCAGCAGTTGGTTTCACAGGGCGAACTATGGCTACACCTTC.

For the CDR3, the DNA is TGCGCCAGCAGCCTAATAGTGGGGGCAGATGAAAAACTGTTTTTT. Amino acid sequence: CASSLIVGADEKLFF. V usage is TRBV5-1 and J usage is TRBJ1-4; TRBD1 is a possible D gene (6 bases). The CDR3 runs to 15 residues. V was shortened by 4 bases and J by 6 bases, with 16 bases between the two germline ends. Germline lookup yields CDR1 SGHRS and CDR2 YFSETQ.

This chain uses TRBV5-8 with TRBJ1-6; possible D gene TRBD1, 5 bases. V was cut by 0 bases and J by 8 bases, with 12 bases left in between. Per germline, CDR1 SGHTS and CDR2 YDEGEE. The CDR3 runs to 15 residues. The CDR3 region has the DNA TGTGCCAGCAGCTTGGCCGGGAAGGGGTATTCACCCCTCCACTTT. This gives the protein CASSLAGKGYSPLHF.

A single count supports this clone. The CDR3 bases are TGTGCCTGGAGTGAAGGAGGGGATCAGCCCCAGCATTTT. It yields the protein CAWSEGGDQPQHF. The J gene is TRBJ1-5, the V gene TRBV30, with D possibly TRBD1 on 5 matching bases. Trimming pared 1 base from V and 5 bases from J, leaving 9 bases between. The germline CDR1 and CDR2 sequences are GTSNPN and SVGIG (reference sequence). This CDR3 is built from 13 residues.

The chain recombines TRBV6-5 with TRBJ1-5; D perhaps matches TRBD1 (5 bases). Looked up from germline, CDR1 is MNHEY and CDR2 is SVGAGI. CDR3 size: 13 residues. V was trimmed by 2 bases and J by 7 bases, leaving 9 bases between them. CDR3 in amino acids: CASSYGGKQPQHF. The CDR3 DNA follows: TGTGCCAGCAGTTACGGGGGTAAACAGCCCCAGCATTTT.

This chain connects TRBV30 to TRBJ1-6; 9 nucleotides align to TRBD1. Trimming removed 0 bases from V and 5 bases from J; junction bases left unmatched: 2. The CDR3 consists of 15 residues. Germline assignment: CDR1 GTSNPN and CDR2 SVGIG (reference sequence). CDR3 region: CAWSVWDRDNSPLHF. The CDR3 coding sequence is TGTGCCTGGAGTGTATGGGACAGGGATAATTCACCCCTCCACTTT. The variable domain in full, with the rest retrieved from reference TRBV30 and TRBJ1-6, is SQTIHQWPATLVQPVGSPLSLECTVEGTSNPNLYWYRQAAGRGLQLLFYSVGIGQISSEVPQNLSASRPQDRQFILSSKKLLLSDSGFYLCAWSVWDRDNSPLHFGNGTRLTVT.

This chain links TRBV29-1 with TRBJ1-3, with D unclear. Trimming removed 3 bases at V and 0 bases at J, with 9 bases between. Germline assignment: CDR1 SQVTM and CDR2 ANQGSEA. This CDR3 comprises 14 residues. CDR3 DNA: TGCAGCGTTGATAAGGGTCCCTCTGGAAACACCATATATTTT. As protein: CSVDKGPSGNTIYF.

This chain joins TRBV4-2 and TRBJ1-4; D may be TRBD1 (5 bases). CDR1 LGHNA and CDR2 YNFKEQ come from the germline V gene. Trimming removed 1 base at V and 6 bases at J, with 15 bases between. This CDR3 region has 16 residues. The DNA for the CDR3 is TGTGCCAGCAGCCAAGCTGAACAGGTCGTCCATGAAAAACTGTTTTTT. Encoded protein: CASSQAEQVVHEKLFF.

J is TRBJ1-2 and V is TRBV5-1; D remains unclear. The V and J ends lost 0 bases and 6 bases respectively, with 6 bases between them. Germline loops: CDR1 SGHRS, CDR2 YFSETQ. The CDR3 is made up of 12 amino acids. DNA for the CDR3: TGCGCCAGCAGCTTGGAGCCTGATGGCTACACCTTC. Encoded protein: CASSLEPDGYTF.

The CDR3 DNA reads as TGTGCCAGCAGCCCCGCGGTCGCAAACGAGCAGTACTTC. It codes for CASSPAVANEQYF. The J gene is TRBJ2-7, the V gene TRBV7-9; D ambiguous. Trimming took off 5 bases at V and 5 bases at J, with 13 bases between the two ends. There are 13 residues in the CDR3. CDR1 and CDR2 (germline): SEHNR, FQNEAQ (reference sequence).

The chain employs TRBV12-3 or TRBV12-4 and TRBJ1-1; no definite D call. V shed 5 bases and J shed 4 bases, with 8 bases lying between them. This CDR3 spans 12 amino acids. The DNA of the CDR3 is TGTGCCAGCAGTCCCCGGGGCACTGAAGCTTTCTTT. It translates to CASSPRGTEAFF.

J is TRBJ2-1 and V is TRBV24-1, with 10 bases fitting TRBD1. The ends lost 3 bases at V and 10 bases at J; junction bases unmatched: 8. From germline, CDR1 is KGHDR and CDR2 SFDVKD. The CDR3 contains 15 residues. The CDR3 DNA is TGTGCCACCAGTGATCGGGGACAGGGGTTATACGAGCAGTTCTTC. Amino acid sequence: CATSDRGQGLYEQFF.

CDR3 bases: TGTGCCAGCAGCTTCATAGGGGATAATGAAAAACTGTTTTTT. It codes for CASSFIGDNEKLFF. The chain joins TRBV7-9 to TRBJ1-4, with D tentatively TRBD1 (5 bases). The CDR3 contains 14 residues. V lost 3 bases to trimming and J lost 4 bases, with 9 bases between them. Germline lookup yields CDR1 SEHNR and CDR2 FQNEAQ (reference sequence). The whole variable domain, filled in from reference TRBV7-9 and TRBJ1-4, reads DTGVSQNPRHKITKRGQNVTFRCDPISEHNRLYWYRQTLGQGPEFLTYFQNEAQLEKSRLLSDRFSAERPKGSFSTLEIQRTEQGDSAMYLCASSFIGDNEKLFFGSGTQLSVL.

The chain couples TRBV5-1 to TRBJ2-2; 12 nucleotides line up with TRBD2. The CDR3 is 17 amino acids. V trimming: 3 bases; J trimming: 1 base; junction bases outside the gene matches: 4. The germline V gene encodes CDR1 SGHRS and CDR2 YFSETQ. The CDR3 DNA is TGCGCCAGCAGCTCGACTAGCGGGAGCCAGAACACCGGGGAGCTGTTTTTT. This sequence encodes CASSSTSGSQNTGELFF.

The chain is built from TRBV4-1 and TRBJ2-3; 9 bases agree with TRBD2. Trimming took 6 bases from V and 5 from J; bases not matched to a gene: 18. The CDR3 contains 18 residues. Germline-derived CDR1 and CDR2 are MGHRA and YSYEKL. The CDR3 spells CASRHHEFVAGAKDTQYF. The DNA for the CDR3 is TGCGCCAGCAGACATCATGAATTTGTAGCGGGAGCGAAAGATACGCAGTATTTT.

This chain uses TRBV20-1 with TRBJ1-4; D gene ambiguous. CDR3 length: 11 amino acids. Germline values: CDR1 DFQATT, CDR2 SNEGSKA (reference sequence). Trimming left V 1 base short and J 7 bases short, with 4 bases between. DNA of the CDR3: TGCAGTGCTAGAGTACTTGAAAAACTGTTTTTT. It translates to CSARVLEKLFF.

V and J are TRBV30 and TRBJ2-2; 14 nucleotides align to TRBD2. Losses at the gene ends were 4 bases for V and 7 bases for J; bases not matched to a gene: 5. Looked up from germline, CDR1 is GTSNPN and CDR2 is SVGIG (reference sequence). The CDR3 covers 15 residues. The CDR3 DNA sequence: TGTGCCTGGACGGGACTAGCGGGAGTGGGCGGGGAGCTGTTTTTT. This encodes CAWTGLAGVGGELFF.

This clone turned up a few times. The chain is built from TRBV9 and TRBJ2-5; 12 nucleotides agree with TRBD2. CDR1 is SGDLS and CDR2 is YYNGEE in the germline V gene. V was clipped by 4 bases and J by 5 bases; unmatched bases: 15. The CDR3 totals 18 residues. The CDR3 nucleotides read TGTGCCAGCAGCCCTCAACAGTGGCTAGCGGGGGGGCGGGAGACCCAGTACTTC. It encodes CASSPQQWLAGGRETQYF.

The chain combines TRBV7-2 with TRBJ2-3, with TRBD2 identical over 11 bases. J was trimmed by 5 bases and V by 5 bases; bases with no gene match: 12. This CDR3 is 17 amino acids long. Germline CDR1 and CDR2: SGHTA and FQGNSA. CDR3 loop: CASSPESGGLAVDTQYF. In DNA form, the CDR3 reads TGTGCCAGCAGCCCCGAGAGCGGGGGACTAGCGGTAGATACGCAGTATTTT.